The 19 T cell receptor beta chains listed next were all sequenced from one sample in a study of regulatory T cells in long-lasting Graves disease. The time point was: persistent/refractory GD, antithyroid drugs over 5 years with positive TRAb. RNA from PBMCs was the source of the TCR library. In building TCR beta libraries, iRepertoire HTBI primers were used together with Arm-PCR of CDR3 regions. TCRdb reanalysed the multiplex PCR reads using MiXCR and keeps one entry per CDR3 protein. The sample includes more than 650,000 distinct CDR3 sequences, roughly 30% of them seen just once. The sequencing used peripheral blood mononuclear cells (PBMCs), collected when the disease was refractory, from a patient treated with antithyroid drugs. The receptors stem from a female donor with Graves disease.

This chain uses TRBV3-1 with TRBJ1-2; a weak D match, TRBD1 (5 bases). The germline V gene has CDR1 LGHDT and CDR2 YNNKEL (reference sequence). V lost 3 bases and J lost 6, with 14 bases in between. The CDR3 runs to 14 residues. The CDR3 loop reads CASSQQGEANGYTF. CDR3 in DNA: TGTGCCAGCAGCCAGCAGGGAGAGGCTAATGGCTACACCTTC. Looking up the rest from reference TRBV3-1 and TRBJ1-2 gives the full variable domain: DTAVSQTPKYLVTQMGNDKSIKCEQNLGHDTMYWYKQDSKKFLKIMFSYNNKELIINETVPNRFSPKSPDKAHLNLHINSLELGDSAVYFCASSQQGEANGYTFGSGTRLTVV.

The chain carries TRBV27 and TRBJ1-4, with D unclear. The germline gives CDR1 MNHEY, CDR2 SMNVEV (reference sequence). The CDR3 is 13 amino acids. Trimming pared 3 bases from V and 5 bases from J, leaving 7 bases between. The CDR3 region has the DNA TGTGCCAGCAGTTTTCAACAGAATGAAAAACTGTTTTTT. Translated, it gives CASSFQQNEKLFF.

This chain uses TRBV11-2 with TRBJ2-7, with 8 bases lining up with TRBD2. The CDR3 covers 16 residues. V lost 5 bases and J lost 4; bases outside the gene matches: 13. In germline, CDR1 is SGHAT, CDR2 FQNNGV. The CDR3 loop is CASSIDLAGGAYEQYF. The CDR3 DNA follows: TGTGCCAGCAGCATCGACCTAGCGGGTGGAGCTTACGAGCAGTACTTC.

The V gene is TRBV12-3 or TRBV12-4, the J gene TRBJ1-3; D unclear. V was clipped by 8 bases and J by 2 bases, with 10 bases between them. The CDR3 is 13 amino acids. In nucleotides, the CDR3 is TGTGCCAGCGGCGCTACCACTGGAAACACCATATATTTT. This translates into CASGATTGNTIYF.

This clonotype has a handful of counts. This sequence joins TRBV29-1 and TRBJ1-1; D ambiguous. V lost 5 bases, J lost 0 bases, and 10 bases lay in between. From germline, CDR1 is SQVTM and CDR2 ANQGSEA. This CDR3 comprises 13 residues. CDR3 nucleotides: TGCAGCGTTAGCAGCACCATGAACACTGAAGCTTTCTTT. Amino acid sequence: CSVSSTMNTEAFF.

This clonotype was recorded at least ten times. V and J are TRBV12-3 or TRBV12-4 and TRBJ2-7; no reliable D call. The germline V and J ends were trimmed by 3 bases and 2 bases, with 8 bases remaining between them. The CDR3 has 13 residues. In nucleotides, the CDR3 is TGTGCCAGCAGTTTCGAAGGGCCCTACGAGCAGTACTTC. Translating it yields CASSFEGPYEQYF.

This clonotype occurred many times. The V gene is TRBV12-3 or TRBV12-4, the J gene TRBJ1-4, with D hard to call. The CDR3 length is 14 residues. Trimming left V 5 bases short and J 6 bases short, with 13 bases between. CDR3 bases: TGTGCCAGCAGTCTAGTTGGGGTCCATGAAAAACTGTTTTTT. Translated, it gives CASSLVGVHEKLFF.

This chain connects TRBV9 to TRBJ1-6; no clear D gene. V lost 4 bases to trimming and J lost 9 bases, with 11 bases between them. This CDR3 comprises 13 residues. The germline V gene encodes CDR1 SGDLS and CDR2 YYNGEE. The CDR3 DNA reads as TGTGCCAGCAGCCCTCCCGGAGGTTCACCCCTCCACTTT. It encodes CASSPPGGSPLHF. Supplemented by reference TRBV9 and TRBJ1-6, the full variable domain reads DSGVTQTPKHLITATGQRVTLRCSPRSGDLSVYWYQQSLDQGLQFLIQYYNGEERAKGNILERFSAQQFPDLHSELNLSSLELGDSALYFCASSPPGGSPLHFGNGTRLTVT.

This clonotype was observed many times. CDR3 coding DNA: TGTGCCAGCAGTGAAGGGACTCATCGCGGGGGGGACACTGAAGCTTTCTTT. Translating gives CASSEGTHRGGDTEAFF. The chain is built from TRBV2 and TRBJ1-1; maybe TRBD1 (5 bases). The CDR3 is 17 amino acids. V gave up 1 base and J gave up 3 bases, with 18 bases separating them. Looked up from germline, CDR1 is SNHLY and CDR2 is FYNNEI.

This clonotype was counted ten times or more. V and J are TRBV28 and TRBJ1-1; a possible D gene is TRBD1 (5 bases). The CDR3 length is 15 residues. CDR1 is MDHEN and CDR2 is SYDVKM in the germline V gene. V lost 6 bases and J 0 bases, leaving 14 bases between the germline ends. Here the CDR3 DNA reads TGTGCCAGCAGGTGGGCAGGGCTTGTGAACACTGAAGCTTTCTTT. Translated, it gives CASRWAGLVNTEAFF.

This clonotype was found many times. This chain joins TRBV12-3 or TRBV12-4 and TRBJ1-5; maybe TRBD1 (5 bases). There are 14 residues in the CDR3. Trimming shortened V by 7 bases and J by 1 base, and 11 bases separated the two germline ends. CDR3 loop: CASTTGDSNQPQHF. The CDR3 bases are TGTGCCAGCACGACCGGGGACAGCAATCAGCCCCAGCATTTT.

Only a few counts were recorded for this clonotype. The chain combines TRBV6-4 with TRBJ1-4, with TRBD1 as a possible D gene (5 bases). The CDR3 runs to 15 residues. Trimming pared 10 bases from V and 6 bases from J, leaving 21 bases between. Germline assignment: CDR1 MRHNA and CDR2 SNTAGT. The CDR3 DNA reads as TGTGCCACCAAGCCAAGGGGTAGAGAAGATGAAAAACTGTTTTTT. It codes for CATKPRGREDEKLFF.

This clonotype has only a few counts. This chain uses TRBV9 with TRBJ2-7; D is perhaps TRBD1 (5 bases). V lost 2 bases to trimming and J lost 4 bases, with 16 bases between them. CDR1 and CDR2 (germline): SGDLS, YYNGEE. This CDR3 contains 15 residues. DNA of the CDR3: TGTGCCAGCAGCGTTAGGGGAAGCGCCATTTACGAGCAGTACTTC. Translating it yields CASSVRGSAIYEQYF.

This clonotype was seen only a few times. CDR3: CSARPSGWANTGELFF. CDR3 DNA sequence: TGCAGTGCTAGGCCTAGCGGATGGGCGAACACCGGGGAGCTGTTTTTT. The rearrangement joins TRBV20-1 to TRBJ2-2; 7 bases agree with TRBD2. Germline lookup yields CDR1 DFQATT and CDR2 SNEGSKA (reference sequence). This CDR3 comprises 16 residues. J was trimmed by 0 bases and V by 3 bases; bases with no gene match: 7.

The chain is built from TRBV11-1 and TRBJ2-7; D is tentatively TRBD1 or TRBD2 (6 bases each). The V gene's germline CDR1 is SGHAT and CDR2 FQDESV (reference sequence). The CDR3 loop spans 16 amino acids. Trimming stripped 5 bases from V and 2 bases from J, with 19 bases between. CDR3 nucleotides: TGTGCCAGCAGCCCTGGTAGGTGGGGGGCTGCCTACGAGCAGTACTTC. Protein: CASSPGRWGAAYEQYF.

The table lists this clonotype with a few counts. The chain employs TRBV20-1 and TRBJ2-5; the match to TRBD2 covers 7 bases. The CDR3 loop spans 15 amino acids. J was trimmed by 5 bases and V by 0 bases; bases with no gene match: 9. Germline V gene lookup returns CDR1 DFQATT and CDR2 SNEGSKA (reference sequence). The DNA of the CDR3 is TGCAGTGCTAGAGATACGCGGGAGAGTTGGGAGACCCAGTACTTC. It translates to CSARDTRESWETQYF.

Worth noting for this clonotype: A far larger clone is just one base off, so this is likely a read error. The J gene is TRBJ1-4, the V gene TRBV7-3, with D possibly being TRBD1 (6 bases). Trimming left V 1 base short and J 3 bases short, with 9 bases between. CDR3 size: 15 residues. Germline V gives CDR1 SGHTA, CDR2 FQGTGA. CDR3 loop: CASSLMAGANEKLFF. CDR3 DNA sequence: TGTGCCAGCAGCTTAATGGCAGGGGCTAATGAAAAACTGTTTTTT.

This clonotype was seen more than once but under ten times. The chain has TRBV10-3 and TRBJ1-1, with D hard to call. CDR3 size: 16 residues. V shed 3 bases and J shed 0 bases, with 14 bases lying between them. CDR1 ENHRY and CDR2 SYGVKD come from the germline V gene. In nucleotides, the CDR3 is TGTGCCATCAGTGAATATACGCGGACGGTGAACACTGAAGCTTTCTTT. Residues: CAISEYTRTVNTEAFF.

This clonotype was seen a few times. CDR3 protein: CASSLNAGTGNQPQHF. The CDR3 region has the DNA TGTGCCAGCAGCCTCAATGCCGGGACAGGCAATCAGCCCCAGCATTTT. The V call is TRBV7-2, the J call TRBJ1-5, with TRBD1 identical over 7 bases. V lost 5 bases, J lost 2 bases, and 9 bases stayed unmatched. The CDR3 has 16 amino acids. Germline CDR1 and CDR2: SGHTA and FQGNSA.